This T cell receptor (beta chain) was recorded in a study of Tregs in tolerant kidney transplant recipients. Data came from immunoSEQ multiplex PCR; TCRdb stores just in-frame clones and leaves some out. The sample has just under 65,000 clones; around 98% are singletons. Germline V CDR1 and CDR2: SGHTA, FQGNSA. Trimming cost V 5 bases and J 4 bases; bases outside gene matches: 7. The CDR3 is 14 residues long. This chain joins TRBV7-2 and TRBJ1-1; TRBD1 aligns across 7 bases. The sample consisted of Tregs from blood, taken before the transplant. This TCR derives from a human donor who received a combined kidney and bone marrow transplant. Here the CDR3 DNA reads TGTGCCAGCAGCCGAAGACAGGGAGCCACTGAAGCTTTCTTT. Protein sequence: CASSRRQGATEAFF.